This T cell receptor (beta chain) was identified during a study of T cells after yellow fever vaccination. As for this clonotype: Its matching antigen is unknown.

The CDR3 loop spans 15 amino acids. The V segment lost 7 bases and the J segment 5 bases; nucleotides outside the gene matches: 10. Study results and limitations: Once the booster was given, most primary-vaccination clones reappeared, at about 97% for CD4 and around 90% for CD8.

Each CDR3 protein is one row after TCRdb ran MiXCR on the 5' RACE reads. The table lists roughly 400,000 distinct CDR3 sequences, approximately 18% of them singletons, with 15% to 20% in the top ten. The receptor's source is a man between 18 and 35 years old who received the YFV17D yellow fever vaccine. J is TRBJ2-5 and V is TRBV12-3 or TRBV12-4; TRBD1 agrees at 10 bases. The material was PBMCs, obtained before the yellow fever booster vaccination. The CDR3 here is CASTPTGGAAETQYF. For the CDR3, the DNA is TGTGCCAGCACCCCGACAGGGGGCGCAGCGGAGACCCAGTACTTC.